What follows is one T cell receptor beta chain and its context. Its antigen is currently unknown. This record belongs to a study of cytomegalovirus exposure and HLA in healthy donors. In germline, CDR1 is SGHDT, CDR2 YYEEEE. The CDR3 consists of 15 residues. Germline trimming cut 4 bases from V and 6 bases from J; bases unmatched to any gene: 3. Study conclusions and caveats: Certain sequence variants were highly shared and formed a cluster, and this cluster was likely a sequencing artifact. Cytomegalovirus status, reportedly, was diagnosed with high specificity and sensitivity by the classifier.

13 Jbeta primers and 60 Vbeta primers were used for the PCR. TCRdb's table, derived via immunoSEQ multiplex PCR, lists solely in-frame clones and lacks some. The sample holds around 100,000 clones, roughly 75% seen once. The sequence came from a woman younger than 30 in good health and CMV-seropositive. This rearrangement joins TRBV5-6 to TRBJ2-1; TRBD2 agrees at 14 bases. Sequenced material: PBMCs. The chain's CDR3 is CASSPGTSGGNEQFF. As DNA, the CDR3 is TGTGCCAGCAGCCCGGGGACTAGCGGGGGCAATGAGCAGTTCTTC. Filled out from reference TRBV5-6 and TRBJ2-1, the complete variable domain reads DAGVTQSPTHLIKTRGQQVTLRCSPKSGHDTVSWYQQALGQGPQFIFQYYEEEERQRGNFPDRFSGHQFPNYSSELNVNALLLGDSALYLCASSPGTSGGNEQFFGPGTRLTVL.